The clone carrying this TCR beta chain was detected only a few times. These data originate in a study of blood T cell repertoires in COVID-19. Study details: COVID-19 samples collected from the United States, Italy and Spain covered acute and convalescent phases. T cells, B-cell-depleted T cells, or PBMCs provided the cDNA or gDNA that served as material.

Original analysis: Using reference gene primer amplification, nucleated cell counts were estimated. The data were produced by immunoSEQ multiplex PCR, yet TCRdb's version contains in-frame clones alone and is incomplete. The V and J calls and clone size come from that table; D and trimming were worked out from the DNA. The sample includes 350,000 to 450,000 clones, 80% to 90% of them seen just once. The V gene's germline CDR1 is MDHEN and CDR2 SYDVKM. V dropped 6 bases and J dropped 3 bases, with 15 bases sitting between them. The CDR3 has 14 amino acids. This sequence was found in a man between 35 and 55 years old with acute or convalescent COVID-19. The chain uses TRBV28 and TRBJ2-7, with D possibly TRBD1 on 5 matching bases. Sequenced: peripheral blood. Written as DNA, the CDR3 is TGTGCCAGCAGGAGTCCGACAGATTACTACGAGCAGTACTTC. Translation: CASRSPTDYYEQYF.